The 15 T cell receptor beta chains in this list originate from one sample, sequenced in a study of cytomegalovirus exposure and HLA in healthy donors. Produced via immunoSEQ multiplex PCR; TCRdb's table is partial and in-frame only. Among roughly 56,000 clones listed, 90% to 95% were seen once. The sample consisted of PBMCs. The receptors stem from a woman aged 18-29 years in good health and CMV-seropositive.

The chain uses TRBV6-1 and TRBJ1-5, with D possibly being TRBD1 (5 bases). The CDR3 is 15 amino acids. The ends were cut back, 6 bases at V and 0 bases at J, with 12 bases in the middle. Per the germline V gene, CDR1 is MNHNS and CDR2 is SASEGT. The CDR3 bases are TGTGCCAGCAGGATAGACAGCCGTAGCAATCAGCCCCAGCATTTT. Protein product: CASRIDSRSNQPQHF.

The CDR3 DNA sequence: TGTGCCAGCAGTTCGGGAGATACGCAGTATTTT. It yields the protein CASSSGDTQYF. This chain links TRBV27 with TRBJ2-3, with no clear D. Trimming removed 4 bases from V and 5 bases from J, with 4 bases in between. The V gene's germline CDR1 is MNHEY and CDR2 SMNVEV (reference sequence). The CDR3 runs 11 residues.

The table lists this clone with a count of one. The rearrangement uses TRBV5-8 and TRBJ2-2; tentative D call: TRBD1 (6 bases). Germline CDR1 reads SGHTS; CDR2 reads YDEGEE. The CDR3 extends over 15 amino acids. V lost 0 bases and J lost 0, with 6 bases in between. The CDR3 is CASSLGTANTGELFF. The CDR3 DNA sequence: TGTGCCAGCAGCTTGGGGACAGCGAACACCGGGGAGCTGTTTTTT. Full variable domain (outside the CDR3, taken from reference TRBV5-8 and TRBJ2-2): EAGVTQSPTHLIKTRGQQATLRCSPISGHTSVYWYQQALGLGLQFLLWYDEGEERNRGNFPPRFSGRQFPNYSSELNVNALELEDSALYLCASSLGTANTGELFFGEGSRLTVL.

The V call is TRBV4-1, the J call TRBJ2-5; 13 bases map to TRBD2. Trimming took 4 bases from V and 5 from J; bases not matched to a gene: 7. Looked up from germline, CDR1 is MGHRA and CDR2 is YSYEKL. This CDR3 contains 16 residues. This CDR3 is CASSPTSGGPWETQYF. The CDR3 DNA sequence: TGCGCCAGCAGCCCGACTAGCGGGGGGCCTTGGGAGACCCAGTACTTC.

This chain links TRBV5-5 with TRBJ2-1, with a possible D match to TRBD1 (5 bases). Trimming shortened V by 0 bases and J by 2 bases, and 12 bases separated the two germline ends. Germline values: CDR1 SGHKS, CDR2 YYEKEE (reference sequence). The CDR3 extends over 16 amino acids. The CDR3 is CASSLAPGSTYNEQFF. The CDR3 DNA reads as TGTGCCAGCAGCTTGGCCCCAGGGTCTACCTACAATGAGCAGTTCTTC.

This chain uses TRBV5-8 with TRBJ2-2; the D gene is possibly TRBD1 (6 bases). CDR3 length: 14 residues. Trimming left V 4 bases short and J 7 bases short, with 14 bases between. CDR1 is SGHTS, CDR2 YDEGEE, per germline. CDR3 nucleotide sequence: TGTGCCAGCAGCACTATACAGGGAATCGGGGAGCTGTTTTTT. This encodes CASSTIQGIGELFF.

The sample holds one count of this clone. CDR3 loop: CASSATGDRGTEAFF. The CDR3 coding sequence is TGTGCCAGCAGCGCGACAGGGGATCGGGGCACTGAAGCTTTCTTT. J is TRBJ1-1 and V is TRBV11-2; 8 nucleotides match TRBD1. V lost 5 bases and J lost 4; bases outside the gene matches: 9. The CDR3 is 15 amino acids. CDR1 is SGHAT and CDR2 is FQNNGV in the germline V gene.

The chain uses TRBV5-6 and TRBJ1-3, with TRBD1 identical over 7 bases. The junction had 4 bases not matched to a gene; V was cut back by 0 bases and J by 4 bases. The germline V gene has CDR1 SGHDT and CDR2 YYEEEE. CDR3 length: 15 amino acids. CDR3 sequence (DNA): TGTGCCAGCAGCTTGGCCAGGGGGGCCGGAAACACCATATATTTT. It is translated as CASSLARGAGNTIYF.

The sample holds one count of this clone. This chain joins TRBV5-1 and TRBJ2-7, with 10 bases identical to TRBD1. Looked up from germline, CDR1 is SGHRS and CDR2 is YFSETQ. Losses at the gene ends were 2 bases for V and 5 bases for J; bases not matched to a gene: 7. The CDR3 is 15 amino acids. In nucleotides, the CDR3 is TGCGCCAGCAGCTTACCGGGACAGGGGCTGCACGAGCAGTACTTC. Translating gives CASSLPGQGLHEQYF.

The chain combines TRBV4-3 with TRBJ2-2, with D perhaps TRBD2 (6 bases). The V gene lost 6 bases and the J gene lost 3 bases, with 11 bases spanning the gap. The length of the CDR3 is 14 residues. The germline CDR1 and CDR2 sequences are LGHNA and YSLEER. This CDR3 reads CASSPGRHTGELFF. The CDR3 DNA reads as TGCGCCAGCAGTCCAGGGAGGCACACCGGGGAGCTGTTTTTT.

The table lists this clone with a count of one. The V call is TRBV27, the J call TRBJ2-4; 7 bases agree with TRBD1. The CDR3 contains 16 residues. Germline CDR1 reads MNHEY; CDR2 reads SMNVEV (reference sequence). V trimming: 5 bases; J trimming: 4 bases; junction bases outside the gene matches: 11. CDR3 nucleotides: TGTGCCAGCAGTCCTACTCCGACAGGGACGAAAAACATTCAGTACTTC. It encodes CASSPTPTGTKNIQYF.

The chain combines TRBV18 with TRBJ1-2; D perhaps matches TRBD1 (5 bases). Looked up from germline, CDR1 is KGHSH and CDR2 is LQKENI. The CDR3 contains 16 residues. V dropped 3 bases and J dropped 3 bases, with 17 bases sitting between them. CDR3 region: CASSPGPVPRDYGYTF. The CDR3 region has the DNA TGTGCCAGCTCACCGGGGCCGGTGCCAAGGGACTATGGCTACACCTTC.

This clone appeared a few times. The chain carries TRBV5-4 and TRBJ2-2; perhaps TRBD1 as D (7 bases). Trimming cost V 2 bases and J 3 bases, with 14 bases left between them. The CDR3 extends over 16 amino acids. The germline CDR1 and CDR2 sequences are SGHNT and YYREEE (reference sequence). CDR3 DNA: TGTGCCAGCAGCTTACCACAGGGGAGGTACACCGGGGAGCTGTTTTTT. This codes for CASSLPQGRYTGELFF.

The J gene is TRBJ2-5, the V gene TRBV7-9; 8 bases agree with TRBD2. The J segment lost 0 bases and the V segment lost 3 bases, leaving 6 bases of the junction unmatched. Germline V gives CDR1 SEHNR, CDR2 FQNEAQ (reference sequence). There are 16 residues in the CDR3. The CDR3 loop is CASSFLLAGDQETQYF. In DNA form, the CDR3 reads TGTGCCAGCAGCTTTTTGCTAGCGGGCGACCAAGAGACCCAGTACTTC.

This chain connects TRBV2 to TRBJ2-5, with TRBD2 as a possible D gene (5 bases). This CDR3 has 15 residues. Trimming stripped 2 bases from V and 3 bases from J, with 13 bases between. Germline CDR1 reads SNHLY; CDR2 reads FYNNEI. Here the CDR3 reads CASSEWVGEKETQYF. DNA of the CDR3: TGTGCCAGCAGTGAATGGGTGGGAGAAAAAGAGACCCAGTACTTC.